This T cell receptor beta chain was captured in a study of shared clonotypes between healthy human individuals. Study results and caveats: Between a handful of donors, naive CD4 clonotypes were shared at a level of about 5%.

Comment on this clone: What it binds is not known.

Sequencing was performed with immunoSEQ multiplex PCR; in TCRdb, only in-frame clones are kept and a portion is missing. The sample shows a few hundred thousand clones, around 74% of them seen only once. This CDR3 is 14 amino acids long. V lost 2 bases, J lost 2 bases, and 10 bases lay in between. The germline CDR1 and CDR2 sequences are MNHNY and SVGAGI (reference sequence). The sequence came from a young man in good health. The chain is built from TRBV6-6 and TRBJ2-7; no firm D call. Sequenced material: memory CD4+ T cells sorted from blood. Subset noted: CD45RA-negative fraction. The CDR3 reads CASSYLGITYEQYF. The DNA of the CDR3 is TGTGCCAGCAGTTACCTAGGGATTACCTACGAGCAGTACTTC.